The next 17 T cell receptor beta chains were all read from a single sample in a study of T cell repertoires in cytomegalovirus infection. These TCRs are of unknown antigen specificity. TCRdb ran MiXCR on the reads and lists one entry per CDR3 protein. Of approximately 220,000 distinct CDR3 sequences in the sample, roughly two fifths were seen once. The sample was CD8+ T cells from cultured PBMCs, taken from culture after CMV antigen stimulation. The receptors come from a human donor in good health (CMV status not recorded). Some clones in this sample may be carry-over from other donors' samples.

The rearrangement uses TRBV19 and TRBJ2-1, with 9 bases aligning to TRBD2. Unmatched junction bases numbered 4, after V lost 3 bases and J lost 4 bases. CDR1 and CDR2 from the germline V gene are LNHDA and SQIVND (reference sequence). This CDR3 region has 15 residues. The CDR3 bases are TGTGCCAGTAGTATCCCGCTAGCGGGGTACAATGAGCAGTTCTTC. Residues: CASSIPLAGYNEQFF.

The chain carries TRBV10-3 and TRBJ2-3; weak D call: TRBD2 (5 bases). V was trimmed by 0 bases and J by 2 bases, leaving 15 bases between them. The CDR3 contains 17 residues. CDR1 is ENHRY, CDR2 SYGVKD, per germline. The DNA of the CDR3 is TGTGCCATCAGTGAGTCAGGTCTAGCTAAGACCACAGATACGCAGTATTTT. It is translated as CAISESGLAKTTDTQYF.

This chain's CDR3 is CAISEGRASYNEQFF. The CDR3 DNA is TGTGCCATCAGTGAGGGCAGGGCCTCCTACAATGAGCAGTTCTTC. The chain recombines TRBV10-3 with TRBJ2-1; possible D gene TRBD1, 5 bases. With 2 bases removed from V and 0 bases from J, the gap between germline ends came to 8 bases. This CDR3 contains 15 residues. Germline CDR1 ENHRY, CDR2 SYGVKD.

The chain links TRBV7-9 to TRBJ2-2, with 12 bases lining up with TRBD1. This CDR3 contains 16 residues. Germline-derived CDR1 and CDR2 are SEHNR and FQNEAQ (reference sequence). The V and J ends lost 3 bases and 11 bases, in that order; junction bases with no gene match: 10. The chain's CDR3 is CASSLDEGQGAAELFF. The CDR3 DNA reads as TGTGCCAGCAGCTTGGATGAGGGACAGGGGGCGGCCGAGCTGTTTTTT. The full variable domain, completed using reference TRBV7-9 and TRBJ2-2, is DTGVSQNPRHKITKRGQNVTFRCDPISEHNRLYWYRQTLGQGPEFLTYFQNEAQLEKSRLLSDRFSAERPKGSFSTLEIQRTEQGDSAMYLCASSLDEGQGAAELFFGEGSRLTVL.

The table lists this clonotype with a few counts. The genes are TRBV6-2 or TRBV6-3 and TRBJ2-1; 13 bases line up with TRBD2. The CDR3 totals 14 residues. After removal of 6 bases from V and 8 bases from J, the junction contained 4 bases not matched to a gene. CDR1 is MNHEY and CDR2 is SVGEGT in the germline V gene. The CDR3 is CASRGLAGMDEQFF. The CDR3 coding sequence is TGTGCCAGCAGGGGACTAGCGGGAATGGATGAGCAGTTCTTC.

This clonotype was found a few times. The chain employs TRBV11-2 and TRBJ1-1; D not certain. Trimming took off 2 bases at V and 6 bases at J, with 7 bases between the two ends. The CDR3 sequence is 12 residues long. CDR1 and CDR2 from the germline V gene are SGHAT and FQNNGV. The CDR3 coding sequence is TGTGCCAGCAGCTTAACGTTGGCTGAAGCTTTCTTT. This encodes CASSLTLAEAFF.

The chain couples TRBV5-4 to TRBJ1-1, with TRBD1 matching over 7 bases. The CDR3 is 15 amino acids. From germline, CDR1 is SGHNT and CDR2 YYREEE (reference sequence). V was clipped by 4 bases and J by 0 bases; unmatched bases: 6. CDR3 coding DNA: TGTGCCAGCAGCGGGGACACAGGGGTGAACACTGAAGCTTTCTTT. Its translation is CASSGDTGVNTEAFF.

The J gene is TRBJ2-7, the V gene TRBV27; TRBD1 matches at 7 bases. Looked up from germline, CDR1 is MNHEY and CDR2 is SMNVEV (reference sequence). CDR3 length: 14 residues. Trimming removed 8 bases from V and 6 bases from J; junction bases left unmatched: 13. CDR3 in amino acids: CASGVTGESLEQYF. As DNA, the CDR3 is TGTGCCAGCGGCGTAACAGGGGAATCTCTCGAGCAGTACTTC.

V is TRBV28 and J is TRBJ2-7, with 10 bases that match TRBD2. The V and J ends lost 10 bases and 2 bases, in that order; junction bases with no gene match: 5. The CDR3 is 13 residues long. Germline CDR1 and CDR2: MDHEN and SYDVKM. The CDR3 DNA reads TGTGCCACCCTAGCGGGGGAGACCTACGAGCAGTACTTC. It yields the protein CATLAGETYEQYF.

The chain uses TRBV4-1 and TRBJ2-3, with D perhaps matching TRBD1 (5 bases). Per germline, CDR1 MGHRA and CDR2 YSYEKL. Deletions cut 2 bases from V and 0 bases from J, with 12 bases between. This CDR3 is built from 16 residues. CDR3 amino acids: CASSQNPQGSTDTQYF. In DNA, the CDR3 is TGCGCCAGCAGCCAAAACCCGCAGGGTAGCACAGATACGCAGTATTTT.

This clonotype was seen a handful of times. This chain links TRBV12-3 or TRBV12-4 with TRBJ2-1, with 8 nucleotides matching TRBD2. With 4 bases clipped from V and 0 bases from J, the junction kept 5 bases outside the gene matches. The CDR3 runs 16 residues. The CDR3 DNA reads as TGTGCCAGCAGTTCCCGGGGGGGAAACTCCTACAATGAGCAGTTCTTC. Encoded protein: CASSSRGGNSYNEQFF.

This clonotype was counted at least ten times. V usage is TRBV12-3 or TRBV12-4 and J usage is TRBJ1-1; 7 bases agree with TRBD1. This CDR3 is 15 amino acids long. J lost 5 bases, V lost 1 base, and 7 bases had no gene match. The CDR3, as DNA: TGTGCCAGCAGTTTAGGATGGGACAGTAGAACTGAAGCTTTCTTT. Protein: CASSLGWDSRTEAFF.

This clonotype has ten or more counts. The chain is built from TRBV7-8 and TRBJ2-7, with D perhaps TRBD1 or TRBD2 (5 bases each). Trimming took 3 bases from V and 3 from J, leaving 12 bases between them. CDR3 length: 14 amino acids. Germline-derived CDR1 and CDR2 are SGHVS and FQNEAQ. The CDR3 loop is CASSLPRDGYEQYF. CDR3 nucleotide sequence: TGTGCCAGCAGCTTGCCCAGGGACGGCTACGAGCAGTACTTC.

A few counts support this clonotype. The chain links TRBV19 to TRBJ2-7; D possibly matches TRBD1 or TRBD2 (5 bases each). V was shortened by 8 bases and J by 4 bases, with 15 bases between the two germline ends. The CDR3 runs 13 residues. The germline gives CDR1 LNHDA, CDR2 SQIVND (reference sequence). The CDR3 nucleotides read TGTGCCAGTCGAGGGACGGGGCCATACGAGCAGTACTTC. Residues: CASRGTGPYEQYF.

This clonotype was found a few times. The chain is built from TRBV29-1 and TRBJ2-7; 9 bases match TRBD1. Germline V gene sequence: CDR1 SQVTM, CDR2 ANQGSEA. The V segment lost 0 bases and the J segment 2 bases; nucleotides outside the gene matches: 5. The CDR3 is 15 amino acids. This chain's CDR3 is CSVEEGGTGTYEQYF. The DNA for the CDR3 is TGCAGCGTTGAAGAAGGGGGGACAGGGACCTACGAGCAGTACTTC.

This clonotype was counted a few times. V gene TRBV27 combines with J gene TRBJ2-7; possible D gene TRBD1, 6 bases. V gave up 0 bases and J gave up 3 bases, with 15 bases separating them. The germline V gene has CDR1 MNHEY and CDR2 SMNVEV (reference sequence). The CDR3 is 16 amino acids. CDR3 in DNA: TGTGCCAGCAGTTTATCTCTAGGGGACACCCTCTACGAGCAGTACTTC. Translation: CASSLSLGDTLYEQYF.

The chain uses TRBV19 and TRBJ2-2; 11 nucleotides agree with TRBD2. The CDR3 is 16 residues long. With V trimmed by 6 bases and J by 5 bases, 8 bases remained unmatched. Germline CDR1 is LNHDA and CDR2 is SQIVND (reference sequence). The CDR3 here is CASSLNSGRETGELFF. Written as DNA, the CDR3 is TGTGCCAGTAGCCTTAATAGCGGGAGGGAAACCGGGGAGCTGTTTTTT. Variable domain in full (rest from reference TRBV19 and TRBJ2-2): DGGITQSPKYLFRKEGQNVTLSCEQNLNHDAMYWYRQDPGQGLRLIYYSQIVNDFQKGDIAEGYSVSREKKESFPLTVTSAQKNPTAFYLCASSLNSGRETGELFFGEGSRLTVL.